This T cell receptor beta chain emerged from a study of blood T cell repertoires in COVID-19. Study-level background: Nucleic acid was either cDNA or gDNA, and it came from T cells, B-cell-depleted T cells, or PBMCs.

Germline V lookup: CDR1 SGHKS, CDR2 YYEKEE (reference sequence). V lost 3 bases and J lost 5; bases outside the gene matches: 6. The length of the CDR3 is 15 residues. Data came from immunoSEQ multiplex PCR; TCRdb stores just in-frame clones and leaves some out. The sample shows about 300,000 clones, around four fifths of them seen only once. J is TRBJ2-5 and V is TRBV5-5, with 11 bases matching TRBD2. The sequencing input was peripheral blood. The origin of this receptor is a woman aged 50 to 60 with acute or convalescent COVID-19. The DNA of the CDR3 is TGTGCCAGCAGCTGGAGACTAGCGGGACAGGAGACCCAGTACTTC. It yields the protein CASSWRLAGQETQYF.